These 17 T cell receptor beta chains share one sample of origin, sequenced in a study of blood T cell repertoires in COVID-19. TCRdb's copy holds only in-frame clones and misses some; the assay was immunoSEQ multiplex PCR. The sample has around 200,000 clones; about four fifths are singletons. The sequenced sample was peripheral blood. Receptors originate from a woman aged 45-65 years with acute or convalescent COVID-19.

This clone was seen more than once but under ten times. J is TRBJ1-4 and V is TRBV5-1; 7 bases line up with TRBD1. V shed 3 bases, J shed 7 bases, and the junction held 12 bases outside the gene matches. Germline V CDR1 and CDR2: SGHRS, YFSETQ. The CDR3 consists of 16 residues. DNA of the CDR3: TGCGCCAGCAGCTCCGAAGGGGGCCGTGTGGCTGAAAAACTGTTTTTT. Its translation is CASSSEGGRVAEKLFF.

The J gene is TRBJ2-5, the V gene TRBV7-2; 11 bases map to TRBD2. The V segment lost 4 bases and the J segment 1 base; nucleotides outside the gene matches: 5. Germline lookup yields CDR1 SGHTA and CDR2 FQGNSA. The CDR3 sequence is 16 residues long. The CDR3 loop is CASSWAGTSGQETQYF. The CDR3 nucleotides are TGTGCCAGCAGCTGGGCCGGGACTAGCGGCCAAGAGACCCAGTACTTC.

In its sample, this clone was seen once. The rearrangement uses TRBV5-4 and TRBJ2-1, with TRBD1 as a possible D gene (5 bases). The germline V and J ends were trimmed by 1 base and 5 bases, with 19 bases remaining between them. The CDR3 contains 17 residues. The germline V gene has CDR1 SGHNT and CDR2 YYREEE (reference sequence). The CDR3 nucleotides read TGTGCCAGCAGCTTGCCTGCAGGGTATGAAGGGGACAATGAGCAGTTCTTC. Amino acids: CASSLPAGYEGDNEQFF.

The sample holds a few counts of this clone. This chain uses TRBV30 with TRBJ1-1, with 10 bases matching TRBD1. CDR1 and CDR2 (germline): GTSNPN, SVGIG (reference sequence). The CDR3 sequence is 15 residues long. The V segment lost 0 bases and the J segment 11 bases; nucleotides outside the gene matches: 12. The CDR3 nucleotides are TGTGCCTGGAGTGTAAGGGGACAGGGGATTCTAAGGGCTTTCTTT. Its protein is CAWSVRGQGILRAFF. Full variable domain (remainder filled in from reference TRBV30 and TRBJ1-1): SQTIHQWPATLVQPVGSPLSLECTVEGTSNPNLYWYRQAAGRGLQLLFYSVGIGQISSEVPQNLSASRPQDRQFILSSKKLLLSDSGFYLCAWSVRGQGILRAFFGQGTRLTVV.

V and J are TRBV2 and TRBJ2-5, with D maybe TRBD1 (7 bases). The V gene lost 6 bases and the J gene lost 2 bases, with 13 bases spanning the gap. Germline CDR1 and CDR2: SNHLY and FYNNEI. CDR3 size: 14 residues. The CDR3 region has the DNA TGTGCCAGCAGCGCGGGGACAGTACAAGAGACCCAGTACTTC. Translation: CASSAGTVQETQYF.

The V and J genes are TRBV21-1 and TRBJ2-5; whether TRBD2, the table's D call, matches the DNA was not checked. TRBV21-1 is described as a pseudogene. The CDR3 length is 14 residues. The CDR3 here is CASSQRLVSETQYF. The CDR3 nucleotides are TGTGCCAGCAGCCAAAGACTAGTATCAGAGACCCAGTACTTC.

The rearrangement links TRBV6-1 to TRBJ1-1; tentatively, D is TRBD1 (5 bases). This CDR3 spans 16 amino acids. Trimming pared 1 base from V and 1 base from J, leaving 13 bases between. Germline-derived CDR1 and CDR2 are MNHNS and SASEGT. CDR3 loop: CASSEGDSRGNTEAFF. The CDR3 DNA reads as TGTGCCAGCAGTGAAGGCGACAGTAGGGGGAACACTGAAGCTTTCTTT.

The table lists this clone with a count of one. The genes are TRBV24-1 and TRBJ2-3, with TRBD1 matching over 7 bases. The CDR3 totals 13 residues. V gave up 5 bases and J gave up 4 bases; unmatched junction bases: 2. The V gene's germline CDR1 is KGHDR and CDR2 SFDVKD. The CDR3 here is CATSATGPDTQYF. As DNA, the CDR3 is TGTGCCACCAGTGCGACAGGGCCAGATACGCAGTATTTT.

Only one count was recorded for this clone. The V and J genes are TRBV18 and TRBJ2-2, with 7 bases that match TRBD2. The CDR3 totals 16 residues. The J segment lost 4 bases and the V segment lost 3 bases, leaving 8 bases of the junction unmatched. Germline-derived CDR1 and CDR2 are KGHSH and LQKENI. The CDR3 DNA reads as TGTGCCAGCTCACCTGGGCTAGCGGACCTCACCGGGGAGCTGTTTTTT. Translation gives CASSPGLADLTGELFF.

The J gene is TRBJ2-5, the V gene TRBV3-1 (or the pseudogene TRBV3-2); TRBD1 aligns across 7 bases. The germline gives CDR1 LGHDT, CDR2 YNNKEL (reference sequence). The CDR3 totals 13 residues. V was pared by 2 bases and J by 4 bases, with 1 base of the junction left unmatched. CDR3 nucleotides: TGTGCCAGCAGCCAATCAGGGGGAGAGACCCAGTACTTC. Translating it yields CASSQSGGETQYF.

The chain is built from TRBV29-1 and TRBJ2-1, with 7 bases that match TRBD1. The V and J ends lost 5 bases and 5 bases, in that order; junction bases with no gene match: 6. Germline CDR1 SQVTM, CDR2 ANQGSEA. This CDR3 spans 13 amino acids. CDR3 bases: TGCAGCGTTAATCGTGGGACAGACAATGAGCAGTTCTTC. It specifies CSVNRGTDNEQFF.

This clone has just one count. This chain connects TRBV5-1 to TRBJ2-7, with D tentatively TRBD2 (5 bases). The CDR3 spans 16 residues. V dropped 3 bases and J dropped 3 bases, with 19 bases sitting between them. From germline, CDR1 is SGHRS and CDR2 YFSETQ. The CDR3 region is CASSWNEGVGIYEQYF. CDR3 in DNA: TGCGCCAGCAGCTGGAATGAGGGAGTAGGGATCTACGAGCAGTACTTC.

J is TRBJ1-1 and V is TRBV5-1; D perhaps matches TRBD1 (6 bases). CDR3 length equals 15 residues. Trimming left V 1 base short and J 0 bases short, with 10 bases between. Germline CDR1 is SGHRS and CDR2 is YFSETQ. The CDR3: CASSLSGQMNTEAFF. CDR3 DNA sequence: TGCGCCAGCAGCTTGTCGGGACAAATGAACACTGAAGCTTTCTTT. The whole variable domain, filled in from reference TRBV5-1 and TRBJ1-1, reads KAGVTQTPRYLIKTRGQQVTLSCSPISGHRSVSWYQQTPGQGLQFLFEYFSETQRNKGNFPGRFSGRQFSNSRSEMNVSTLELGDSALYLCASSLSGQMNTEAFFGQGTRLTVV.

This chain connects TRBV28 to TRBJ2-1; D gene uncertain. Germline-derived CDR1 and CDR2 are MDHEN and SYDVKM. The CDR3 length is 11 residues. V shed 5 bases and J shed 16 bases, with 15 bases lying between them. CDR3 DNA: TGTGCCAGCAGTAACAGTCCAGAAAAATTCTTC. Translating gives CASSNSPEKFF. Looking up the rest from reference TRBV28 and TRBJ2-1 gives the full variable domain: DVKVTQSSRYLVKRTGEKVFLECVQDMDHENMFWYRQDPGLGLRLIYFSYDVKMKEKGDIPEGYSVSREKKERFSLILESASTNQTSMYLCASSNSPEKFFGPGTRLTVL.

The chain couples TRBV19 to TRBJ1-1, with D perhaps matching TRBD1 (5 bases). V lost 6 bases, J lost 4 bases, and 15 bases lay in between. There are 14 residues in the CDR3. Germline loops: CDR1 LNHDA, CDR2 SQIVND (reference sequence). CDR3 loop: CASRAGRWATEAFF. CDR3 coding DNA: TGTGCCAGTAGGGCAGGGCGATGGGCCACTGAAGCTTTCTTT.

The V gene is TRBV19, the J gene TRBJ2-7, with 9 bases that match TRBD1. Losses at the gene ends were 4 bases for V and 1 base for J; bases not matched to a gene: 5. The CDR3 runs to 15 residues. CDR1 is LNHDA, CDR2 SQIVND, per germline (reference sequence). The CDR3, as DNA: TGTGCCAGTAGTAAAACCGGGACAGGGTCCTACGAGCAGTACTTC. Translating it yields CASSKTGTGSYEQYF.

The chain recombines TRBV5-6 with TRBJ1-1; D perhaps matches TRBD1 (6 bases). Deletions cut 4 bases from V and 6 bases from J, with 16 bases between. The germline V gene encodes CDR1 SGHDT and CDR2 YYEEEE. The length of the CDR3 is 14 residues. Here the CDR3 DNA reads TGTGCCAGCAGCCGAACAGGGTGGTGGCCTGAAGCTTTCTTT. Protein product: CASSRTGWWPEAFF.